This T cell receptor beta chain derives from a study of CD8 T cells in ankylosing spondylitis listed by TCRdb under 2017. At the level of the whole study: To find TCR variants linked to disease, the study profiled T cell receptor beta repertoires in ankylosing spondylitis patients and healthy donors. Peripheral blood was sampled, and synovial fluid was also collected from ankylosing spondylitis patients. In total, the full study cohort was made up of roughly 110 healthy donors and some 26 ankylosing spondylitis patients. Findings and caveats that apply to the study as a whole: Significant enrichment of the disease-linked clones was reported in matched synovial fluid samples from ankylosing spondylitis patients. Some motif variants were previously reported in synovial fluid and blood of reactive arthritis patients, suggesting common disease-initiation mechanisms. The disease-linked clones showed a CD8+ phenotype and occurred at relatively low frequencies in peripheral blood. Blood from ankylosing spondylitis patients appeared to be characterized by a TCR beta motif made up of several highly homologous amino acid variants.

The sequencer listed for this sample is Illumina HiSeq 2500. TCR beta libraries were prepared by quantitative 5'-RACE with molecular barcodes. The paper's data handling went like this. To identify disease-linked TCR variants, a new computational method was used, one built on a probabilistic model of VDJ rearrangement. The public reads were run again by TCRdb, first through fastp at Q25 and then through MiXCR, and only productive beta chains were kept. Each entry is one CDR3 protein sequence, shown with its most common DNA and genes. These V and J calls are TCRdb output, not the study's own analysis. The sample table contains a few hundred thousand distinct CDR3 sequences; only one count was recorded for around 20% of them. Of the sample, 7.8% falls within the top ten clones. V is cut by 0 bases and J by 5 bases, and the space between the germline ends is 14 bases. CDR1 SGDLS and CDR2 YYNGEE were looked up in the germline V gene. From cysteine to phenylalanine, the CDR3 is 15 amino acids long. The CDR3 DNA has 45 bases and is translated from base 1.

As to this clonotype: No cognate antigen has been identified for it. No much larger clonotype is one base removed from it; base qualities were not supplied.

Here the chain combines TRBV9 and TRBJ1-1; a tentative D match to TRBD1 spans 5 bases. The origin of this receptor is a male donor with ankylosing spondylitis or in good health (not recorded which). Sequenced material: blood, either unsorted or a sorted T cell fraction (not recorded which). Here is the DNA: TGTGCCAGCAGCGTAGACGGCAGGGTGGGGACTGAAGCTTTCTTT. Its translation is CASSVDGRVGTEAFF.